These T cell receptor beta chains were read from a single sample in a study of radiotherapy plus CTLA-4 blockade in lung cancer. Profiled with immunoSEQ multiplex PCR; TCRdb holds only in-frame clones, not every one. This table has around 45,000 clones, approximately 70% appearing once. This specimen consisted of peripheral blood, obtained from a patient treated with radiotherapy plus ipilimumab. The receptors derive from a human donor with non-small cell lung cancer who had a complete response to radiotherapy plus ipilimumab. CDR3s include the opening cysteine and the closing phenylalanine or tryptophan. The order of the fields is J gene, clone size, D gene, V gene, CDR3 DNA, CDR3 protein. D genes are given only for firm matches. The listing skips clone size in some rows; elsewhere it reads once, few, many or a size class.

TRBJ2-2,.,.,TRBV7-8,TGTGCCAGCAGCTTAGCGTGGGGGGGGGCGGCCGGGGAGCTGTTTTTT,CASSLAWGGAAGELFF
TRBJ1-5,.,.,TRBV28,TGTGCCAGCAGTTCGAGGAGGGGCCCGGGCAATCAGCCCCAGCATTTT,CASSSRRGPGNQPQHF
TRBJ2-7,.,TRBD2,TRBV7-3,TGTGCCAGCAGCTTAATCGGCACTAGCGGGAGGGACGAGCAGTACTTC,CASSLIGTSGRDEQYF
TRBJ2-5,.,TRBD2,TRBV30,TGTGCCTGGAGTGGAGGCTGGACTAGCGGGGTTGGGGAGACCCAGTACTTC,CAWSGGWTSGVGETQYF
TRBJ2-3,.,TRBD2,TRBV15,TGTGCCACCAGCAGCGGGACTAGCGGGGGCGCAGATACGCAGTATTTT,CATSSGTSGGADTQYF
TRBJ1-1,.,TRBD1,TRBV18,TGTGCCAGCTCACAAGGGACAGGCCTCGACACTGAAGCTTTCTTT,CASSQGTGLDTEAFF
TRBJ2-3,.,.,TRBV5-6,TGTGCCAGCAGCGGCGGCTGGGCGGGACGGACAGATACGCAGTATTTT,CASSGGWAGRTDTQYF
TRBJ2-3,once,TRBD1,TRBV19,TGTGCCAGCCGCGGGACAGGGGTACAATGGACAGATACGCAGTATTTT,CASRGTGVQWTDTQYF
TRBJ1-3,once,.,TRBV7-2,TGTGCCAGCAGCTTAGGAGCGGGCTCCGGAAACACCATATATTTT,CASSLGAGSGNTIYF
TRBJ2-3,.,.,TRBV7-9,TGTGCCAGCAGCGCCAGGGTCACAGATACGCAGTATTTT,CASSARVTDTQYF
TRBJ2-5,.,TRBD2,TRBV5-5,TGTGCCAGCAGCTCGGGGGGACTAGCGGGCCAAGAGACCCAGTACTTC,CASSSGGLAGQETQYF
TRBJ2-7,.,.,TRBV7-9,TGTGCCAGCAGCCCCCAGGGACTCAGGCAGTACTTC,CASSPQGLRQYF
TRBJ2-1,.,TRBD2,TRBV18,TGTGCCAGCTCACTAGCGGGGAACAATGAGCAGTTCTTC,CASSLAGNNEQFF
TRBJ2-7,.,.,TRBV4-2,TGTGCCAGCAGCCAAGACGAGGGTAGCGGCTCGGTGCAGTACTTC,CASSQDEGSGSVQYF
TRBJ1-1,few,.,TRBV11-2,TGTGCCAGCAGCTCCCAATTTAGGGGAGCTTTCTTT,CASSSQFRGAFF
TRBJ1-1,.,.,TRBV6-6,TGTGCCAGCAGTTACGGTGCGGGGACTGAAGCTTTCTTT,CASSYGAGTEAFF
TRBJ1-2,.,.,TRBV5-5,TGTGCCAGCAGCCCAGAGGCTAACTATGGCTACACCTTC,CASSPEANYGYTF
TRBJ1-1,many,.,TRBV7-2,TGTGCCAGCAGCCCCTACGGGGGAAACACTGAAGCTTTCTTT,CASSPYGGNTEAFF
TRBJ1-5,.,.,TRBV5-1,TGCGCCAGCAGCCTAGACGGCCATAGCAATCAGCCCCAGCATTTT,CASSLDGHSNQPQHF
TRBJ2-3,.,.,TRBV5-4,TGTGCCAGCAGCTCCCGGGGTCAAAGCACAGATACGCAGTATTTT,CASSSRGQSTDTQYF
TRBJ2-7,.,TRBD1,TRBV7-9,TGTGCCAGCAGCCGACAGGGCGAGCAGTACTTC,CASSRQGEQYF
TRBJ2-2,few,TRBD1,TRBV10-3,TGTGCCATCAGTGGAGGGACAGGGAGTACCGGGGAGCTGTTTTTT,CAISGGTGSTGELFF
TRBJ2-3,.,TRBD2,TRBV30,TGTGCCTGGAGTATCCAGCGGGGCGCCACAGATACGCAGTATTTT,CAWSIQRGATDTQYF
TRBJ2-7,.,.,TRBV6-5,TGTGCCAGCAGTTACTCGCGAGGGCCCTACGAGCAGTACTTC,CASSYSRGPYEQYF
TRBJ1-5,few,TRBD1,TRBV2,TGTGCCACCAGACAGGGGAGAAGCAATCAGCCCCAGCATTTT,CATRQGRSNQPQHF
TRBJ1-4,once,TRBD1,TRBV13,TGTGCCAGCAGCTTAGGGGACAGGGTCCCCTCCCCCGTTCTGCCAACTAATGAAAAACTGTTTTTT,CASSLGDRVPSPVLPTNEKLFF
TRBJ1-2,few,TRBD1,TRBV5-1,TGCGCCAGCAGCTTGGGGACAGGGGCGATGGATGGCTACACCTTC,CASSLGTGAMDGYTF
TRBJ1-6,few,TRBD1,TRBV30,TGTGCCTGGAGTGTACAGGGGTTCGCTCCCCTCCACTTT,CAWSVQGFAPLHF
TRBJ2-2,.,TRBD1,TRBV6-1,TGTGCCAGCAGTGAATTGTTGACAGGGGCACGGGAGCTGTTTTTT,CASSELLTGARELFF
TRBJ2-5,few,.,TRBV10-2,TGCGCCAGCAGTGACCCTCAAGAGACCCAGTACTTC,CASSDPQETQYF
TRBJ2-3,.,TRBD2,TRBV2,TGTGCCAGCGGGGCTAGCGGGAGGTTTGATACGCAGTATTTT,CASGASGRFDTQYF
TRBJ1-3,.,.,TRBV5-6,TGTGCCAGCAGCCCCCCCAACTCTGGAAACACCATATATTTT,CASSPPNSGNTIYF
TRBJ2-7,.,TRBD1,TRBV10-3,TGTGCCATCAGCTTGACAGGGGGCGAAAACGAGCAGTACTTC,CAISLTGGENEQYF
TRBJ1-1,once,TRBD1,TRBV5-6,TGTGCCAGCAGCACCGGGACAGGGGCCGGTAACACTGAAGCTTTCTTT,CASSTGTGAGNTEAFF
TRBJ2-2,.,TRBD2,TRBV27,TGTGCCAGCAGTTTGGGCGGGGGTAGACCCGGGGAGCTGTTTTTT,CASSLGGGRPGELFF
TRBJ2-7,.,.,TRBV18,TGTGCCAGCTCTCGACCTGGCGGGACCGCCTCCTACGAGCAGTACTTC,CASSRPGGTASYEQYF
TRBJ2-2,.,.,TRBV11-3,TGTGCCAGCAGCCCCAGTGGCAGGGTTAAAACCGGGGAGCTGTTTTTT,CASSPSGRVKTGELFF
TRBJ1-5,few,.,TRBV6-5,TGTGCCAGCAGCTTCGCAGGGGCGGGCAATCAGCCCCAGCATTTT,CASSFAGAGNQPQHF
TRBJ2-3,.,.,TRBV28,TGTGCCAGCAGTCCACATCCAGGGAAAGATACGCAGTATTTT,CASSPHPGKDTQYF
TRBJ2-7,few,TRBD2,TRBV19,TGTGCCAGTAGACAGGCTAGCGGAGCCTACGAGCAGTACTTC,CASRQASGAYEQYF
TRBJ1-4,.,.,TRBV2,TGTGCCAGCACGGGGGTCTTTAATGAAAAACTGTTTTTT,CASTGVFNEKLFF
TRBJ2-3,.,TRBD2,TRBV9,TGTGCCAGCAGCGTAGGTGGTAGCGGGATATCAGATACGCAGTATTTT,CASSVGGSGISDTQYF
TRBJ2-1,once,TRBD2,TRBV7-4,TGTGCCAGCAGCTCTACTAGCGGGAGGAGGAATGAGCAGTTCTTC,CASSSTSGRRNEQFF
TRBJ1-3,.,TRBD1,TRBV6-5,TGTGCCAGCAGTTACGCGACAGGGGTAGGAAACACCATATATTTT,CASSYATGVGNTIYF
TRBJ2-3,.,TRBD2,TRBV6-6,TGTGCCAGCAGTTACTCGCGGGGGGGCGCAGATACGCAGTATTTT,CASSYSRGGADTQYF
TRBJ2-7,.,TRBD2,TRBV6-5,TGTGCCAGCAGTTACTCGGGGGTAGCGGGAGTGTACGAGCAGTACTTC,CASSYSGVAGVYEQYF
TRBJ2-5,.,.,TRBV5-1,TGCGCCAGCAGCTTGGATGGCGGCCCGGGGACCCAGTACTTC,CASSLDGGPGTQYF
TRBJ2-7,.,TRBD1,TRBV5-5,TGTGCCAGCAGTCAACAGGGGGCTTACGAGCAGTACTTC,CASSQQGAYEQYF
TRBJ1-2,.,.,TRBV7-2,TGTGCCAGCAGCCAACGCGGGTCCCTTAACTATGGCTACACCTTC,CASSQRGSLNYGYTF
TRBJ1-5,.,TRBD1,TRBV30,TGTGCCTGGGACATGACAGGGGGATCGAATCAGCCCCAGCATTTT,CAWDMTGGSNQPQHF
TRBJ2-7,.,.,TRBV19,TGTGCCAGTAGTATAAACGCAGGGGCCAACGAGCAGTACTTC,CASSINAGANEQYF
TRBJ2-2,.,.,TRBV7-9,TGTGCCAGCAGCTCGGGACAGAACACCGGGGAGCTGTTTTTT,CASSSGQNTGELFF
TRBJ1-2,.,.,TRBV5-1,TGCGCCAGCAGCCCTAACCTCGGGGTAACGGCTAGTAACTATGGCTACACCTTC,CASSPNLGVTASNYGYTF
TRBJ1-1,.,.,TRBV7-8,TGTGCCAGCAGCTTAGCGCAACAGGGAACTGAAGCTTTCTTT,CASSLAQQGTEAFF
TRBJ1-2,.,TRBD1,TRBV6-4,TGTGCCAGCAGTGGCTCGACAGGGGACTATGGCTACACCTTC,CASSGSTGDYGYTF